This entry lists 27 T cell receptor beta chains sequenced from one sample in a study of blood T cell repertoires in COVID-19 (dated by TCRdb to the early 2020s). Library creation used the immunoSEQ multiplex PCR assay. TCRdb took over this immuneACCESS table, retaining in-frame rearrangements with V and J assigned. Such tables are incomplete; in checked studies, under half of the missing clones stem from an unresolved V gene, and the remainder is unexplained. In all, the sample holds about 130,000 clones, and around 83% of those were seen once. The ten top clones hold approximately 8.4% of the sample. The sequenced sample consisted of PBMCs or T cells enriched from blood (not recorded which). The receptors were sampled from a middle-aged man who had recovered from COVID-19.

The V call is TRBV6-1, the J call TRBJ1-4; D is unresolved. The V end lost 0 bases, the J end lost 12 bases, and 8 bases lay between the germline ends. CDR1 and CDR2 from the germline V gene are MNHNS and SASEGT. The CDR3 runs 12 residues. CDR3 region: CASSEARVELFF. The CDR3 DNA sequence: TGTGCCAGCAGTGAAGCCCGGGTAGAACTGTTTTTT.

The chain links TRBV4-3 to TRBJ2-3; 8 bases fit TRBD2. Germline loops: CDR1 LGHNA, CDR2 YSLEER. V shed 1 base and J 2 bases; nucleotides not matched to a gene: 5. The CDR3 runs 16 residues. CDR3 in DNA: TGCGCCAGCAGCCAAGCCCGCGGGGGGTTCACAGATACGCAGTATTTT. It specifies CASSQARGGFTDTQYF.

The chain recombines TRBV27 with TRBJ2-3, with D possibly being TRBD1 (5 bases). This CDR3 spans 15 amino acids. Germline assignment: CDR1 MNHEY and CDR2 SMNVEV (reference sequence). The V end was cut by 4 bases, the J end by 3 bases, with 14 bases between. CDR3 nucleotide sequence: TGTGCCAGCAGTTGGGGCAGGGTAGGGACAGATACGCAGTATTTT. Its translation is CASSWGRVGTDTQYF.

The chain has TRBV6-2 or TRBV6-3 and TRBJ1-1; D unclear. The CDR3 sequence is 11 residues long. V gave up 5 bases and J gave up 5 bases, with 6 bases separating them. Germline-derived CDR1 and CDR2 are MNHEY and SVGEGT. The CDR3 DNA is TGTGCCAGCAGTACATTTACTGAAGCTTTCTTT. As protein: CASSTFTEAFF.

The V and J genes are TRBV7-2 and TRBJ2-1; TRBD1 is a possible D gene (6 bases). CDR1 is SGHTA and CDR2 is FQGNSA in the germline V gene. V lost 1 base to trimming and J lost 9 bases, with 10 bases between them. The CDR3 covers 13 residues. Written as DNA, the CDR3 is TGTGCCAGCAGCTTAGACAGGGCACTTGAGCAGTTCTTC. Its translation is CASSLDRALEQFF.

This clone was recorded once. The chain has TRBV19 and TRBJ2-7; 10 positions match TRBD2. The J segment lost 4 bases and the V segment lost 1 base, leaving 10 bases of the junction unmatched. The CDR3 has 17 amino acids. Germline-derived CDR1 and CDR2 are LNHDA and SQIVND (reference sequence). The chain's CDR3 is CASSIGLAGPASYEQYF. In DNA, the CDR3 is TGTGCCAGTAGTATAGGACTAGCGGGTCCCGCGAGTTACGAGCAGTACTTC.

This rearrangement joins TRBV4-1 to TRBJ2-2; 9 nucleotides agree with TRBD1. The CDR3 loop spans 15 amino acids. CDR1 is MGHRA, CDR2 YSYEKL, per germline. V shed 3 bases and J 1 base; nucleotides not matched to a gene: 0. The CDR3 DNA is TGCGCCAGCAGCCAGGGACAGGGGAACACCGGGGAGCTGTTTTTT. It yields the protein CASSQGQGNTGELFF.

This chain joins TRBV19 and TRBJ2-1; 7 bases map to TRBD2. V lost 5 bases and J lost 6; bases outside the gene matches: 4. The germline V gene encodes CDR1 LNHDA and CDR2 SQIVND (reference sequence). This CDR3 contains 13 residues. DNA of the CDR3: TGTGCCAGTAGTGGCGGGGGTCTCAATGAGCAGTTCTTC. It specifies CASSGGGLNEQFF.

The chain combines TRBV7-8 with TRBJ1-5; the D gene is possibly TRBD1 (6 bases). V lost 1 base and J 2 bases, leaving 9 bases between the germline ends. The germline gives CDR1 SGHVS, CDR2 FQNEAQ. The CDR3 has 15 residues. The CDR3 DNA follows: TGTGCCAGCAGCTTAGGCAGGGGAGGCAATCAGCCCCAGCATTTT. Translated: CASSLGRGGNQPQHF. Full variable domain (missing parts from reference TRBV7-8 and TRBJ1-5): GAGVSQSPRYKVAKRGQDVALRCDPISGHVSLFWYQQALGQGPEFLTYFQNEAQLDKSGLPSDRFFAERPEGSVSTLKIQRTQQEDSAVYLCASSLGRGGNQPQHFGDGTRLSIL.

The V gene is TRBV18, the J gene TRBJ1-3, with 7 nucleotides matching TRBD1. This CDR3 is built from 16 residues. Germline CDR1 KGHSH, CDR2 LQKENI. J lost 4 bases, V lost 1 base, and 7 bases had no gene match. Written as DNA, the CDR3 is TGTGCCAGCTCACCACTGGACAGGTCTTTGGGAAACACCATATATTTT. Amino acid sequence: CASSPLDRSLGNTIYF.

V usage is TRBV21-1 and J usage is TRBJ2-1; the DNA was not compared with TRBD1, the D call given in the table. TRBV21-1 is a listed pseudogene. This CDR3 spans 15 amino acids. The CDR3 sequence is CASSPPGQGANEQFF. DNA for the CDR3: TGTGCCAGCAGCCCCCCCGGACAGGGGGCGAATGAGCAGTTCTTC.

The chain joins TRBV20-1 to TRBJ2-5; D remains ambiguous. The CDR3 sequence is 13 residues long. Germline-derived CDR1 and CDR2 are DFQATT and SNEGSKA (reference sequence). The V and J ends lost 3 bases and 3 bases respectively, with 11 bases between them. The CDR3 DNA is TGCAGTGCTAGTAATAGCTTCAAAGAGACCCAGTACTTC. Translated: CSASNSFKETQYF.

This chain connects TRBV4-3 to TRBJ2-3, with a possible D match to TRBD2 (5 bases). Germline V gene lookup returns CDR1 LGHNA and CDR2 YSLEER. The CDR3 extends over 15 amino acids. V lost 5 bases and J lost 3, with 15 bases in between. The CDR3 protein is CASSARDSPTDTQYF. The CDR3 DNA is TGCGCCAGCAGCGCCCGGGATAGTCCTACAGATACGCAGTATTTT.

This chain joins TRBV19 and TRBJ1-1, with D possibly TRBD1 on 6 matching bases. CDR3 length: 14 residues. Germline lookup yields CDR1 LNHDA and CDR2 SQIVND (reference sequence). Trimming took off 3 bases at V and 1 base at J, with 9 bases between the two ends. In DNA form, the CDR3 reads TGTGCCAGTAGTATCCACAGGGCGAACACTGAAGCTTTCTTT. This translates into CASSIHRANTEAFF.

The V call is TRBV7-2, the J call TRBJ2-1; 13 positions match TRBD2. This CDR3 is 17 amino acids long. Germline-derived CDR1 and CDR2 are SGHTA and FQGNSA. J was trimmed by 4 bases and V by 4 bases; bases with no gene match: 7. The CDR3 loop is CASSSGTSGVTYNEQFF. The CDR3 DNA reads TGTGCCAGCAGCTCAGGGACTAGCGGGGTCACATACAATGAGCAGTTCTTC. The full variable domain, with the rest looked up from reference TRBV7-2 and TRBJ2-1, is GAGVSQSPSNKVTEKGKDVELRCDPISGHTALYWYRQSLGQGLEFLIYFQGNSAPDKSGLPSDRFSAERTGGSVSTLTIQRTQQEDSAVYLCASSSGTSGVTYNEQFFGPGTRLTVL.

This clone was observed once. The genes are TRBV10-3 and TRBJ1-2; perhaps TRBD1 as D (5 bases). The germline V gene encodes CDR1 ENHRY and CDR2 SYGVKD. This CDR3 is 16 amino acids long. Trimming took 2 bases from V and 2 from J, leaving 15 bases between them. CDR3 coding DNA: TGTGCCATCAGTGAGGGGACCCAGGGAGGGAACTATGGCTACACCTTC. Protein sequence: CAISEGTQGGNYGYTF.

The V and J genes are TRBV11-2 and TRBJ1-5; the match to TRBD1 covers 7 bases. The CDR3 extends over 13 amino acids. Unmatched junction bases numbered 2, after V lost 2 bases and J lost 7 bases. Looked up from germline, CDR1 is SGHAT and CDR2 is FQNNGV. This chain's CDR3 is CASSLNRGQPQHF. CDR3 bases: TGTGCCAGCAGCTTAAACAGGGGACAGCCCCAGCATTTT.

This chain uses TRBV2 with TRBJ2-2; 8 bases map to TRBD2. The germline V gene has CDR1 SNHLY and CDR2 FYNNEI. The length of the CDR3 is 15 residues. V trimming: 1 base; J trimming: 5 bases; junction bases outside the gene matches: 3. CDR3 coding DNA: TGTGCCAGCAGTGAAGTAACGGGAGGGACCGGGGAGCTGTTTTTT. It specifies CASSEVTGGTGELFF.

This clone was counted once. This chain uses TRBV6-5 with TRBJ2-7, with TRBD1 identical over 10 bases. The CDR3 extends over 14 amino acids. Germline values: CDR1 MNHEY, CDR2 SVGAGI. V was clipped by 6 bases and J by 3 bases; unmatched bases: 5. The CDR3 DNA reads TGTGCCAGCAGGGAGGGACAGGGGCTCTACGAGCAGTACTTC. As protein: CASREGQGLYEQYF.

This chain joins TRBV7-8 and TRBJ2-4; 7 nucleotides agree with TRBD1. CDR3 length: 16 residues. The trim removed 1 base at V and 0 bases at J, leaving 3 bases unmatched. CDR1 is SGHVS and CDR2 is FQNEAQ in the germline V gene. The chain's CDR3 is CASSLGTGPAKNIQYF. CDR3 DNA: TGTGCCAGCAGCTTAGGGACAGGCCCAGCCAAAAACATTCAGTACTTC.

The V gene is TRBV9, the J gene TRBJ2-1; 9 nucleotides match TRBD1. The CDR3 consists of 17 residues. Germline values: CDR1 SGDLS, CDR2 YYNGEE. V trimming: 4 bases; J trimming: 5 bases; junction bases outside the gene matches: 13. CDR3 nucleotide sequence: TGTGCCAGCAGCTCCCACAGGGGGCAGGGGGCTAACAATGAGCAGTTCTTC. The encoded protein is CASSSHRGQGANNEQFF.

The chain couples TRBV11-3 to TRBJ2-5; 9 bases agree with TRBD1. The CDR3 is made up of 16 amino acids. CDR1 and CDR2 (germline): SGHNT, YENEEA. With 5 bases clipped from V and 4 bases from J, the junction kept 11 bases outside the gene matches. The CDR3 sequence is CASSNTGTGKTETQYF. CDR3 DNA: TGTGCCAGCAGCAACACCGGGACAGGGAAGACAGAGACCCAGTACTTC.

V gene TRBV6-5 combines with J gene TRBJ1-1, with D possibly TRBD1 on 6 matching bases. The CDR3 contains 12 residues. Per the germline V gene, CDR1 is MNHEY and CDR2 is SVGAGI. V was pared by 6 bases and J by 11 bases, with 16 bases between. CDR3 loop: CASSHRGGEAFF. The CDR3 DNA follows: TGTGCCAGCAGCCACCGGGGGGGCGAGGCTTTCTTT.

This sequence joins TRBV7-8 and TRBJ1-2; D remains unclear. The germline CDR1 and CDR2 sequences are SGHVS and FQNEAQ. The CDR3 has 15 amino acids. V lost 5 bases, J lost 0 bases, and 13 bases lay in between. The CDR3 here is CASSPQSEPNYGYTF. The CDR3 coding sequence is TGTGCCAGCAGCCCCCAGTCAGAACCTAACTATGGCTACACCTTC.

This rearrangement joins TRBV18 to TRBJ2-3; 7 bases are shared with TRBD1. With 1 base clipped from V and 1 base from J, the junction kept 5 bases outside the gene matches. CDR1 KGHSH and CDR2 LQKENI come from the germline V gene. This CDR3 spans 16 amino acids. The CDR3, as DNA: TGTGCCAGCTCACCACGCTCAGGGGGAGGCACAGATACGCAGTATTTT. It specifies CASSPRSGGGTDTQYF.

J is TRBJ2-7 and V is TRBV18, with D possibly being TRBD2 (5 bases). The CDR3 is 16 residues long. The V gene lost 1 base and the J gene lost 1 base, with 14 bases spanning the gap. CDR1 and CDR2 from the germline V gene are KGHSH and LQKENI. CDR3 sequence (DNA): TGTGCCAGCTCACCACTCTCGTCCAGCGGATCCTACGAGCAGTACTTC. Its translation is CASSPLSSSGSYEQYF.

The rearrangement joins TRBV9 to TRBJ1-3; D gene uncertain. With 3 bases removed from V and 3 bases from J, the gap between germline ends came to 7 bases. CDR1 SGDLS and CDR2 YYNGEE come from the germline V gene. This CDR3 region has 13 residues. CDR3 sequence (DNA): TGTGCCAGCAGCGCGGGAAGTGGAAACACCATATATTTT. The encoded protein is CASSAGSGNTIYF.